The present TCR beta chain was sequenced within a study of T cell changes during pregnancy in multiple sclerosis. This clone was seen more than once but under ten times. Repertoires were generated with immunoSEQ multiplex PCR, while TCRdb's copy carries only in-frame clones and drops some. The sample has fewer than 50,000 clones, 90% to 95% seen once. The receptor comes from a female donor with multiple sclerosis, enrolled in a pregnancy study. Sample: CD8+ T cells from peripheral blood mononuclear cells, taken after pregnancy.

CDR3 coding DNA: TGCGCCAGCGCCCCACTAGCGGGGGGGTATGAGACCCAGTACTTC. This gives the protein CASAPLAGGYETQYF. The V call is TRBV4-1, the J call TRBJ2-5; 13 positions match TRBD2. Germline V gene lookup returns CDR1 MGHRA and CDR2 YSYEKL. V was clipped by 8 bases and J by 5 bases; unmatched bases: 8. The CDR3 has 15 residues.